This TCR beta chain was profiled in a study of blood T cell repertoires in COVID-19. The CDR3 consists of 15 residues. The V gene's germline CDR1 is SGHDT and CDR2 YYEEEE. With 5 bases clipped from V and 1 base from J, the junction kept 3 bases outside the gene matches. Repertoires were generated with immunoSEQ multiplex PCR, while TCRdb's copy carries only in-frame clones and drops some. The table shows 95,000 to 150,000 clones, with roughly 89% occurring only once. Material: PBMCs or T cells enriched from blood (not recorded which). The chain carries TRBV5-6 and TRBJ1-3; 10 positions agree with TRBD1. The clonotype comes from a woman under 40 who had recovered from COVID-19. The CDR3 here is CASSWGQGSGNTIYF. In DNA, the CDR3 is TGTGCCAGCAGTTGGGGACAGGGGTCTGGAAACACCATATATTTT.